The subject of this entry is one T cell receptor beta chain. Its antigen is still unknown. With 4 bases clipped from V and 9 bases from J, the junction kept 11 bases outside the gene matches. This CDR3 is built from 14 residues. Germline V CDR1 and CDR2: SGDLS, YYNGEE. This was the immunoSEQ v3 assay. TCRdb keeps only in-frame clones here, not all; method: immunoSEQ multiplex PCR. The sample yields some 37,000 clones, roughly 70% seen once. Time point described: pre-treatment sample, taken before nivolumab and TIL therapy. The data derive from a study of TIL therapy for anti-PD-1-resistant metastatic lung cancer. Whole-study context: Tumor harvest preceded PD-1/PD-L1 blockade, followed by nivolumab treatment. Median tumor PD-L1 proportion score was 5% to 7%. Several tumors were EGFR-mutant and two were ALK-rearranged.

Findings of the study overall: Treatment-naive, never-smoker and oncogene-addicted patients were overrepresented in this highly selected cohort.

The receptor's source is a person aged 25-85 years with non-small cell lung cancer. This chain joins TRBV9 and TRBJ1-2; TRBD1 aligns across 8 bases. The material was blood, obtained at baseline. DNA of the CDR3: TGTGCCAGCAGCCCGGGGACAGGAGTCTGGCGCTACACCTTC. Encoded protein: CASSPGTGVWRYTF.